This TCR beta chain was captured by sequencing in a study of T cells in Graves' hyperthyroidism and ophthalmopathy. The study's findings and limits: With a median lead of approximately six months before onset, the model predicted ophthalmopathy. Appearing also in blood were most of the thyroid clonotypes expanded above 0.001.

This clonotype came up many times. The antigen is not known. The study enrolled patients aged 18 to 65 with newly diagnosed hyperthyroidism of under 2 months' duration. Orbital computed tomography and thyroid ultrasound, together with serum TRAb and thyroxine and clinical symptoms, were used for diagnoses. RNA transcripts gave rise to amplified TCR beta CDR3 regions. During a first-round RT-PCR of the TCR CDR3, the HTBI primer set was used. TCRdb passed the multiplex PCR reads through MiXCR, listing each CDR3 protein once. This table has about 400,000 distinct CDR3 sequences, over 10% appearing once. Germline V gives CDR1 MNHNS, CDR2 SASEGT. V was cut by 6 bases and J by 0 bases, with 12 bases left in between. The CDR3 is 14 residues long.

The sequenced material came from blood. The genes are TRBV6-1 and TRBJ2-7; D may correspond to TRBD1 or TRBD2 (5 bases each). The receptor was isolated from a woman under 30 with Graves' hyperthyroidism. CDR3 nucleotide sequence: TGTGCCAGCAGGATGGGACGGAGCTCCTACGAGCAGTACTTC. This codes for CASRMGRSSYEQYF.